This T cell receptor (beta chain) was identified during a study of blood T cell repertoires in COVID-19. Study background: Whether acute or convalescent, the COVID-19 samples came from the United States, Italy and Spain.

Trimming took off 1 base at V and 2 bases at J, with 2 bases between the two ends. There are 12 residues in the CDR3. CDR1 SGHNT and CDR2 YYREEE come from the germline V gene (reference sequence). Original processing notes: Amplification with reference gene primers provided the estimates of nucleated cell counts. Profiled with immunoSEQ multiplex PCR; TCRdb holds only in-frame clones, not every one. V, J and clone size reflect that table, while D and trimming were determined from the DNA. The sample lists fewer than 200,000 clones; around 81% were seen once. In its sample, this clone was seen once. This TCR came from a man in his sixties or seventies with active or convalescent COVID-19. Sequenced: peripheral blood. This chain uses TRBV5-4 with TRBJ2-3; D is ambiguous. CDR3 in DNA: TGTGCCAGCAGCTTGTACACAGATACGCAGTATTTT. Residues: CASSLYTDTQYF.